These 23 T cell receptor beta chains originate from one sample sequenced in a study of early T cells in non-severe SARS-CoV-2 infection. From the 5' RACE reads, TCRdb called clonotypes with MiXCR, one entry per CDR3 protein. The profile shows around 70,000 distinct CDR3 sequences, 9.1% of them singletons. The sequencing sample was made of whole blood. These TCRs come from an adult who was a healthcare worker with PCR-confirmed SARS-CoV-2 infection or an uninfected control (not recorded which).

The rearrangement uses TRBV20-1 and TRBJ1-5; D not certain. Looked up from germline, CDR1 is DFQATT and CDR2 is SNEGSKA (reference sequence). V was shortened by 3 bases and J by 2 bases, with 8 bases between the two germline ends. The CDR3 totals 13 residues. In DNA, the CDR3 is TGCAGTGCTAGGATCCAGGGCAATCAGCCCCAGCATTTT. This sequence encodes CSARIQGNQPQHF.

J is TRBJ2-3 and V is TRBV10-3; D unresolved. The CDR3 extends over 13 amino acids. With 3 bases removed from V and 0 bases from J, the gap between germline ends came to 4 bases. CDR1 and CDR2 from the germline V gene are ENHRY and SYGVKD. The CDR3 bases are TGTGCCATCAGTGATTACAGCACAGATACGCAGTATTTT. This encodes CAISDYSTDTQYF.

V usage is TRBV4-3 and J usage is TRBJ2-2; 7 bases line up with TRBD1. V lost 3 bases, J lost 0 bases, and 4 bases stayed unmatched. There are 16 residues in the CDR3. Germline V CDR1 and CDR2: LGHNA, YSLEER. CDR3 region: CASSQQTGSNTGELFF. The CDR3 DNA reads as TGCGCCAGCAGCCAGCAGACAGGGTCGAACACCGGGGAGCTGTTTTTT.

The chain has TRBV6-1 and TRBJ2-1, with D possibly matching TRBD2 (6 bases). Trimming cost V 6 bases and J 0 bases, with 12 bases left between them. CDR1 is MNHNS, CDR2 SASEGT, per germline. CDR3 length: 15 residues. The CDR3 DNA is TGTGCCAGCAGGGGACTCCGGTCCTCCTACAATGAGCAGTTCTTC. Its translation is CASRGLRSSYNEQFF.

This clonotype has a count of ten or more. The V gene is TRBV12-3 or TRBV12-4, the J gene TRBJ1-5, with a weak D call TRBD1 (5 bases). The CDR3 totals 15 residues. V shed 1 base and J shed 7 bases, with 14 bases lying between them. CDR3 nucleotides: TGTGCCAGCAGTTTAGGAGGGGCCACAATCCAGCCCCAGCATTTT. Protein: CASSLGGATIQPQHF.

The sample holds a few counts of this clonotype. The chain recombines TRBV18 with TRBJ2-1; perhaps D is TRBD1 or TRBD2 (6 bases each). Germline V gene sequence: CDR1 KGHSH, CDR2 LQKENI. Trimming took off 0 bases at V and 8 bases at J, with 11 bases between the two ends. This CDR3 comprises 14 residues. The CDR3 region has the DNA TGTGCCAGCTCACCACCGGCCGGGGGCGATGAGCAGTTCTTC. The encoded protein is CASSPPAGGDEQFF.

This clonotype was detected many times. This chain uses TRBV24-1 with TRBJ2-1, with D perhaps assigned TRBD1 or TRBD2 (5 bases each). The germline V gene has CDR1 KGHDR and CDR2 SFDVKD. This CDR3 spans 15 amino acids. V was pared by 6 bases and J by 0 bases, with 11 bases between. In DNA form, the CDR3 reads TGTGCCACCAGTCCGGGACCCAACTCCTACAATGAGCAGTTCTTC. Its protein product is CATSPGPNSYNEQFF.

In its sample, this clonotype was seen many times. This chain joins TRBV2 and TRBJ2-5; D may be TRBD1 (6 bases). Germline CDR1 SNHLY, CDR2 FYNNEI. Between the trimmed V and J ends, which lost 2 bases and 7 bases, there was a span of 14 bases. The CDR3 runs 14 residues. CDR3 sequence: CASSEQGRGATQYF. In nucleotides, the CDR3 is TGTGCCAGCAGTGAACAGGGGCGTGGAGCGACCCAGTACTTC.

This clonotype was counted a few times. The genes are TRBV6-4 and TRBJ2-3; 12 bases map to TRBD2. The CDR3 runs 15 residues. The V gene's germline CDR1 is MRHNA and CDR2 SNTAGT. V shed 3 bases, J shed 4 bases, and the junction held 2 bases outside the gene matches. DNA of the CDR3: TGTGCCAGCAGTGAGGCTAGCGGGAGGGCAGATACGCAGTATTTT. Its translation is CASSEASGRADTQYF.

This clonotype has more than one count but fewer than ten. This rearrangement joins TRBV6-1 to TRBJ2-7, with D tentatively TRBD2 (6 bases). Between the trimmed V and J ends, which lost 6 bases and 3 bases, there was a span of 12 bases. The CDR3 extends over 13 amino acids. From germline, CDR1 is MNHNS and CDR2 SASEGT. The CDR3 is CASRDSGSYEQYF. As DNA, the CDR3 is TGTGCCAGCAGAGATAGCGGTAGCTACGAGCAGTACTTC.

The genes are TRBV7-2 and TRBJ1-1; 7 bases align to TRBD1. The CDR3 is made up of 14 amino acids. Germline V gene lookup returns CDR1 SGHTA and CDR2 FQGNSA. V was pared by 5 bases and J by 1 base, with 4 bases of the junction left unmatched. The CDR3 reads CASSIDRENTEAFF. The CDR3, as DNA: TGTGCCAGCAGCATTGACAGGGAGAACACTGAAGCTTTCTTT.

The V and J genes are TRBV4-1 and TRBJ2-7, with TRBD1 identical over 12 bases. The CDR3 sequence is 15 residues long. V lost 4 bases to trimming and J lost 4 bases; unmatched junction nucleotides: 5. From germline, CDR1 is MGHRA and CDR2 YSYEKL. Here the CDR3 reads CASSPGQGASYEQYF. CDR3 nucleotides: TGCGCCAGCAGCCCGGGACAGGGGGCTTCATACGAGCAGTACTTC.

This clonotype was recorded at least ten times. This sequence joins TRBV5-1 and TRBJ1-2; 10 bases agree with TRBD1. CDR3 length: 15 amino acids. CDR1 is SGHRS and CDR2 is YFSETQ in the germline V gene. The V gene end was trimmed by 3 bases and the J gene end by 6 bases; junction bases not matched to a gene: 8. The CDR3 sequence is CASSSDRGRRDGYTF. CDR3 bases: TGCGCCAGCAGCTCCGACAGGGGGCGTCGGGATGGCTACACCTTC.

This clonotype was observed many times. This chain connects TRBV7-3 to TRBJ2-5; TRBD2 is a possible D gene (5 bases). In germline, CDR1 is SGHTA, CDR2 FQGTGA. The CDR3 contains 14 residues. Between the trimmed V and J ends, which lost 0 bases and 1 base, there was a span of 6 bases. This chain's CDR3 is CASSLTRGQETQYF. CDR3 DNA: TGTGCCAGCAGCTTAACCCGGGGCCAAGAGACCCAGTACTTC.

The chain couples TRBV5-1 to TRBJ2-3; D is unresolved. This CDR3 contains 14 residues. In germline, CDR1 is SGHRS, CDR2 YFSETQ. Trimming took off 0 bases at V and 0 bases at J, with 5 bases between the two ends. This CDR3 reads CASSLELSTDTQYF. In nucleotides, the CDR3 is TGCGCCAGCAGCTTGGAGCTTAGCACAGATACGCAGTATTTT.

The genes are TRBV12-5 and TRBJ2-3, with TRBD1 matching 7 bases. Germline values: CDR1 LGHNT, CDR2 FRNRAP. The junction had 3 bases not matched to a gene; V was cut back by 4 bases and J by 2 bases. CDR3 size: 14 residues. CDR3 amino acids: CASGSGTVTDTQYF. The CDR3 coding sequence is TGTGCTAGTGGTTCGGGGACAGTCACAGATACGCAGTATTTT. Variable domain in full (rest from reference TRBV12-5 and TRBJ2-3): DARVTQTPRHKVTEMGQEVTMRCQPILGHNTVFWYRQTMMQGLELLAYFRNRAPLDDSGMPKDRFSAEMPDATLATLKIQPSEPRDSAVYFCASGSGTVTDTQYFGPGTRLTVL.

This clonotype was seen at least ten times. The chain recombines TRBV20-1 with TRBJ2-2, with TRBD2 identical over 13 bases. The junction had 9 bases not matched to a gene; V was cut back by 6 bases and J by 5 bases. Germline lookup yields CDR1 DFQATT and CDR2 SNEGSKA (reference sequence). The CDR3 consists of 16 residues. This CDR3 is CSAQGLAGSRTGELFF. DNA of the CDR3: TGCAGTGCCCAGGGACTAGCGGGGTCAAGGACCGGGGAGCTGTTTTTT.

In its sample, this clonotype was seen many times. V gene TRBV12-3 or TRBV12-4 combines with J gene TRBJ2-7, with D unclear. The CDR3 totals 13 residues. V shed 3 bases and J shed 6 bases, with 12 bases lying between them. The DNA for the CDR3 is TGTGCCAGCAGTTTTCGGGCCGCGGCCGAGCAGTACTTC. Translation: CASSFRAAAEQYF.

The rearrangement uses TRBV20-1 and TRBJ2-6; a weak D match, TRBD1 (6 bases). CDR1 and CDR2 (germline): DFQATT, SNEGSKA (reference sequence). Trimming left V 3 bases short and J 2 bases short, with 11 bases between. The CDR3 consists of 15 residues. CDR3 sequence: CSASSPGAGANVLTF. Written as DNA, the CDR3 is TGCAGTGCTAGTTCCCCAGGGGCTGGGGCCAACGTCCTGACTTTC.

The chain couples TRBV5-1 to TRBJ1-1; TRBD1 aligns across 11 bases. CDR1 and CDR2 from the germline V gene are SGHRS and YFSETQ. The junction had 10 bases not matched to a gene; V was cut back by 4 bases and J by 11 bases. The CDR3 totals 14 residues. This chain's CDR3 is CASSPAGTGGKAFF. In DNA form, the CDR3 reads TGCGCCAGCAGCCCGGCCGGGACAGGGGGGAAGGCTTTCTTT.

This clonotype was picked up many times. The gene calls are TRBV7-2 and TRBJ2-1; 12 nucleotides align to TRBD2. V was clipped by 1 base and J by 9 bases; unmatched bases: 13. Germline CDR1 SGHTA, CDR2 FQGNSA. The CDR3 is 18 amino acids. CDR3 region: CASSLVYRGRLAGVEQFF. In nucleotides, the CDR3 is TGTGCCAGCAGCTTAGTATACAGGGGGAGACTAGCGGGAGTTGAGCAGTTCTTC.

The V gene is TRBV7-2, the J gene TRBJ2-7; D not certain. CDR1 is SGHTA and CDR2 is FQGNSA in the germline V gene. V was cut by 3 bases and J by 1 base, with 4 bases left in between. The CDR3 sequence is 12 residues long. The CDR3 region has the DNA TGTGCCAGCAGCTTTCAATCCTACGAGCAGTACTTC. Protein: CASSFQSYEQYF. Using reference TRBV7-2 and TRBJ2-7 for the parts outside the CDR3, the full variable domain is GAGVSQSPSNKVTEKGKDVELRCDPISGHTALYWYRQSLGQGLEFLIYFQGNSAPDKSGLPSDRFSAERTGGSVSTLTIQRTQQEDSAVYLCASSFQSYEQYFGPGTRLTVT.

The table lists this clonotype with many counts. This chain joins TRBV20-1 and TRBJ1-3, with 7 nucleotides matching TRBD1. The J segment lost 3 bases and the V segment lost 0 bases, leaving 5 bases of the junction unmatched. This CDR3 contains 15 residues. Germline CDR1 DFQATT, CDR2 SNEGSKA (reference sequence). The CDR3 region is CSARDSTGFGNTIYF. For the CDR3, the DNA is TGCAGTGCTAGAGATTCGACAGGGTTTGGAAACACCATATATTTT.